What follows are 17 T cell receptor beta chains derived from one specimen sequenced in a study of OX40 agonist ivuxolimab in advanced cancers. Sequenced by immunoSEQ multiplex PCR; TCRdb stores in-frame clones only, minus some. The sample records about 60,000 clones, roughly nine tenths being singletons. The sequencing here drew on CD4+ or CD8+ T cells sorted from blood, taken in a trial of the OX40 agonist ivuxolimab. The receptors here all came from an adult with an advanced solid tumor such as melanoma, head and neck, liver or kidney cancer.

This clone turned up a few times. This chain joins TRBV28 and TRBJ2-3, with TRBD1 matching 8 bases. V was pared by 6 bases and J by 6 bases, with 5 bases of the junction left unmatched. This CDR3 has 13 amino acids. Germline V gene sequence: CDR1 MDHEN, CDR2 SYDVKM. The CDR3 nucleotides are TGTGCCAGCAGCCCCGGACAGGGCGATACGCAGTATTTT. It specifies CASSPGQGDTQYF.

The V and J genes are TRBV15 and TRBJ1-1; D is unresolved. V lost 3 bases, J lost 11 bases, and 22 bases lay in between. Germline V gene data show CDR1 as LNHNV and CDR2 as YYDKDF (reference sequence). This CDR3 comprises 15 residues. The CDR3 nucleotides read TGTGCCACCAGCAGCCCTCCCCCCCCCTCCGGACGGGCTTTCTTT. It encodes CATSSPPPPSGRAFF.

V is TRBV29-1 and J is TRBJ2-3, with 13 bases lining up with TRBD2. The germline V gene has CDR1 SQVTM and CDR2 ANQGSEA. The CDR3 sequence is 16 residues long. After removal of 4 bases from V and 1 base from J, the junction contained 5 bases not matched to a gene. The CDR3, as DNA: TGCAGCGTTGGTGGGACTAGCGGGATTGGCACAGATACGCAGTATTTT. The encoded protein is CSVGGTSGIGTDTQYF.

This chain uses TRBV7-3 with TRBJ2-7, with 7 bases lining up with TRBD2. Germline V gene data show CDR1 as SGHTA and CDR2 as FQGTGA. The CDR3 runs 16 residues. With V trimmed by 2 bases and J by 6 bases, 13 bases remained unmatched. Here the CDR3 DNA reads TGTGCCAGCAGCTTAGTGGGTCGCGGGAGTAGCTTCGAGCAGTACTTC. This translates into CASSLVGRGSSFEQYF. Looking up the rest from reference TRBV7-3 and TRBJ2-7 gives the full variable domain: GAGVSQTPSNKVTEKGKYVELRCDPISGHTALYWYRQSLGQGPEFLIYFQGTGAADDSGLPNDRFFAVRPEGSVSTLKIQRTERGDSAVYLCASSLVGRGSSFEQYFGPGTRLTVT.

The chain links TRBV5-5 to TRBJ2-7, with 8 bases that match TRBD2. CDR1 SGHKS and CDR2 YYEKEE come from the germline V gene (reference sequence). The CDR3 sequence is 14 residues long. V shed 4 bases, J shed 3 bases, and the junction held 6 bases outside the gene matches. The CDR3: CASSTSGSYYEQYF. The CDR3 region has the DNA TGTGCCAGCAGCACAAGCGGGAGTTACTACGAGCAGTACTTC.

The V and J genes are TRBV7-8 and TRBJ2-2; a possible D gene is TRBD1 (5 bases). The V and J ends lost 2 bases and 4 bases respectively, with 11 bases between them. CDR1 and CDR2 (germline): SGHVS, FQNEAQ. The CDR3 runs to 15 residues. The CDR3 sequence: CASSLIRASTGELFF. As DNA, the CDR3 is TGTGCCAGCAGCTTAATCAGGGCGAGCACCGGGGAGCTGTTTTTT.

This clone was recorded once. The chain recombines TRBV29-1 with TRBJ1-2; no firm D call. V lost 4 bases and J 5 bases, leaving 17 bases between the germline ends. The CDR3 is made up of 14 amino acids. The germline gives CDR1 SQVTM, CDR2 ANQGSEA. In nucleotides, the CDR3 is TGCAGCGTTGGGGTGGGGTCGGGTCTGTATGGCTACACCTTC. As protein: CSVGVGSGLYGYTF.

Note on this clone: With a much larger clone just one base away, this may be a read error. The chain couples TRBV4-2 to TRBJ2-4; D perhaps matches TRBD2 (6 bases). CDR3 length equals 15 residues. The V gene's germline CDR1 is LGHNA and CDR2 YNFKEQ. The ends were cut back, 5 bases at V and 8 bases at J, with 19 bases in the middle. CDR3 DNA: TGTGCCAGCAGCTCCACCCTCGAGACGGGGGACATTCAGTACTTC. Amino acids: CASSSTLETGDIQYF.

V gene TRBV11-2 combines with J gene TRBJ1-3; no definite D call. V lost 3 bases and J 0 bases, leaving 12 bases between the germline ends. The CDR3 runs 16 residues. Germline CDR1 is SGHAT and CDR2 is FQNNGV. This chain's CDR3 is CASSLARILSGNTIYF. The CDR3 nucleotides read TGTGCCAGCAGCTTGGCCAGGATCCTCTCTGGAAACACCATATATTTT.

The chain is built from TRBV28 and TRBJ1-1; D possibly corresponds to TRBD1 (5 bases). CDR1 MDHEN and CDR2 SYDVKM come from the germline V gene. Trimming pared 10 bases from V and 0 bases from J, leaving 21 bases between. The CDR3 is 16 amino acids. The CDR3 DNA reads TGTGCCATCGCAGGGCTCCGGATGGGAATGAACACTGAAGCTTTCTTT. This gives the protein CAIAGLRMGMNTEAFF.

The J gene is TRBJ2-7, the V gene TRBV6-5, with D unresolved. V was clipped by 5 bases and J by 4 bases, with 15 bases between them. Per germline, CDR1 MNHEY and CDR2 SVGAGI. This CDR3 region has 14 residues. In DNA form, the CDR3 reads TGTGCCAGCAGTGAACGGGCCAGACCTTACGAGCAGTACTTC. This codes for CASSERARPYEQYF.

Written as DNA, the CDR3 is TGTGCCAGCAGTTCAGCGCTTGAGCAGTACTTC. Amino acid sequence: CASSSALEQYF. The chain links TRBV28 to TRBJ2-5; no firm D call. V was cut by 4 bases and J by 11 bases, with 11 bases left in between. From germline, CDR1 is MDHEN and CDR2 SYDVKM. This CDR3 is built from 11 residues. The whole variable domain, remainder taken from reference TRBV28 and TRBJ2-5, is DVKVTQSSRYLVKRTGEKVFLECVQDMDHENMFWYRQDPGLGLRLIYFSYDVKMKEKGDIPEGYSVSREKKERFSLILESASTNQTSMYLCASSSALEQYFGPGTRLLVL.

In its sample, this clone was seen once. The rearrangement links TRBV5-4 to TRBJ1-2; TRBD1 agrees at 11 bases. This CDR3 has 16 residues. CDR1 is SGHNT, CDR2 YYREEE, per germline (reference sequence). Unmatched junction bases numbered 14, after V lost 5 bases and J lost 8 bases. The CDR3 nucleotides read TGTGCCAGCAGGGCGGTCGGACAGGGGGCCGTGGAGGGCTACACCTTC. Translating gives CASRAVGQGAVEGYTF.

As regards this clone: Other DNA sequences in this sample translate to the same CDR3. The CDR3 here is CASSLDPGQYGYTF. CDR3 nucleotides: TGCGCCAGCAGCTTGGATCCGGGACAGTATGGCTACACCTTC. This chain uses TRBV5-1 with TRBJ1-2, with 7 bases matching TRBD1. V trimming: 0 bases; J trimming: 5 bases; junction bases outside the gene matches: 4. Germline V CDR1 and CDR2: SGHRS, YFSETQ. The CDR3 contains 14 residues.

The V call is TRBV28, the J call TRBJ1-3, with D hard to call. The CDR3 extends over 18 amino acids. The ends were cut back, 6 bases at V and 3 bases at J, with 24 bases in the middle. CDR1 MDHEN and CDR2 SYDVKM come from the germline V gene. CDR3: CASSPLVPGSFVGNTIYF. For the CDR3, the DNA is TGTGCCAGCAGCCCCCTGGTTCCCGGAAGTTTTGTTGGAAACACCATATATTTT.

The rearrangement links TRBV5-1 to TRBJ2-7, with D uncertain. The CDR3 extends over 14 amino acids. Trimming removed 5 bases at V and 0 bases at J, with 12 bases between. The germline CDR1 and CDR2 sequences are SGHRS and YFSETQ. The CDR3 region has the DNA TGCGCCAGCAGAACCGGGCCCCGCTCCTACGAGCAGTACTTC. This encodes CASRTGPRSYEQYF.

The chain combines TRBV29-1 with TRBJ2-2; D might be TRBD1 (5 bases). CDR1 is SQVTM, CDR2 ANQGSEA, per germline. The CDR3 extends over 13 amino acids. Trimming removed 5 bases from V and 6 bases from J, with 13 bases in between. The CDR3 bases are TGCAGCGTTTCCCCCCAGGGCTCCGGGGAGCTGTTTTTT. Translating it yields CSVSPQGSGELFF.